This is a list of T cell receptor beta chains from one sample in a study of cytomegalovirus exposure and HLA in healthy donors. Sequencing was performed with immunoSEQ multiplex PCR; in TCRdb, only in-frame clones are kept and a portion is missing. The sample data list around 200,000 clones. Source material: PBMCs. The receptors originated from a woman younger than 30 in good health and CMV-seropositive. Both conserved end residues are part of each CDR3. The order of the fields is J gene, V gene, D gene, CDR3 protein, CDR3 DNA. The D gene is left open where the match is weak.

j_gene: TRBJ2-6; v_gene: TRBV19; d_gene: NA; CDR3aa: CASSKSRGIGANVLTF; CDR3nt: TGTGCCAGTAGTAAGTCTCGAGGTATCGGGGCCAACGTCCTGACTTTC
j_gene: TRBJ1-2; v_gene: TRBV5-6; d_gene: NA; CDR3aa: CASSLTVSGYTF; CDR3nt: TGTGCCAGCAGCTTGACAGTTTCGGGCTACACCTTC
j_gene: TRBJ1-2; v_gene: TRBV10-3; d_gene: TRBD1; CDR3aa: CAIRGTGVSKDYGYTF; CDR3nt: TGTGCCATCAGGGGGACAGGGGTATCTAAAGACTATGGCTACACCTTC
j_gene: TRBJ2-3; v_gene: TRBV5-1; d_gene: TRBD1; CDR3aa: CASSTGQGVTDTQYF; CDR3nt: TGCGCCAGCAGCACGGGACAGGGGGTCACAGATACGCAGTATTTT
j_gene: TRBJ1-2; v_gene: TRBV7-9; d_gene: NA; CDR3aa: CASSFGRDYGYTF; CDR3nt: TGTGCCAGCAGCTTCGGGAGGGACTATGGCTACACCTTC
j_gene: TRBJ1-2; v_gene: TRBV6-6; d_gene: TRBD1; CDR3aa: CASSDGQGARGYTF; CDR3nt: TGTGCCAGCAGTGACGGACAGGGGGCTCGAGGCTACACCTTC
j_gene: TRBJ2-7; v_gene: TRBV5-1; d_gene: NA; CDR3aa: CASSPEGQRPSYEQYF; CDR3nt: TGCGCCAGCAGCCCGGAGGGACAGAGGCCTTCCTACGAGCAGTACTTC
j_gene: TRBJ1-5; v_gene: TRBV4-2; d_gene: NA; CDR3aa: CASSQTRNQPQHF; CDR3nt: TGTGCCAGCAGCCAAACCAGAAATCAGCCCCAGCATTTT
j_gene: TRBJ1-2; v_gene: TRBV6-5; d_gene: TRBD1; CDR3aa: CASSVGQADYGYTF; CDR3nt: TGTGCCAGCAGTGTGGGACAGGCGGACTATGGCTACACCTTC
j_gene: TRBJ2-4; v_gene: TRBV30; d_gene: NA; CDR3aa: CACEGVRAKNIQYF; CDR3nt: TGTGCCTGCGAGGGGGTGAGGGCCAAAAACATTCAGTACTTC
j_gene: TRBJ1-3; v_gene: TRBV9; d_gene: TRBD1; CDR3aa: CASSIGQGHSGNTIYF; CDR3nt: TGTGCCAGCAGCATCGGACAGGGACACTCTGGAAACACCATATATTTT
j_gene: TRBJ1-5; v_gene: TRBV19; d_gene: NA; CDR3aa: CASSNTKNQPQHF; CDR3nt: TGTGCCAGTAGTAACACTAAAAATCAGCCCCAGCATTTT
j_gene: TRBJ2-7; v_gene: TRBV30; d_gene: TRBD1; CDR3aa: CAWAGGASLYEQYF; CDR3nt: TGTGCCTGGGCAGGGGGCGCATCCCTCTACGAGCAGTACTTC
j_gene: TRBJ1-1; v_gene: TRBV4-3; d_gene: TRBD1; CDR3aa: CASSQDRGRGTEAFF; CDR3nt: TGCGCCAGCAGCCAAGACAGGGGGCGCGGCACTGAAGCTTTCTTT
j_gene: TRBJ1-2; v_gene: TRBV12-5; d_gene: TRBD1; CDR3aa: CASGYGRQGDGYTF; CDR3nt: TGTGCTAGTGGTTATGGGAGACAGGGGGATGGCTACACCTTC
j_gene: TRBJ1-1; v_gene: TRBV5-1; d_gene: NA; CDR3aa: CASSLGGVTEAFF; CDR3nt: TGCGCCAGCAGCTTGGGGGGCGTTACCGAGGCTTTCTTT
j_gene: TRBJ1-2; v_gene: TRBV4-2; d_gene: NA; CDR3aa: CASSQEGSRVGSYYTF; CDR3nt: TGTGCCAGCAGCCAAGAAGGCTCCCGGGTCGGGTCCTACTACACCTTC
j_gene: TRBJ2-2; v_gene: TRBV18; d_gene: TRBD2; CDR3aa: CASALAGYTGELFF; CDR3nt: TGTGCCAGCGCACTAGCGGGATACACCGGGGAGCTGTTTTTT
j_gene: TRBJ2-1; v_gene: TRBV7-2; d_gene: TRBD2; CDR3aa: CASSSTPGLVDEQFF; CDR3nt: TGTGCCAGCAGCTCAACACCGGGACTAGTAGATGAGCAGTTCTTC
j_gene: TRBJ1-1; v_gene: TRBV4-1; d_gene: NA; CDR3aa: CASSQGSNTEAFF; CDR3nt: TGCGCCAGCAGCCAAGGCAGTAACACTGAAGCTTTCTTT
j_gene: TRBJ1-3; v_gene: TRBV6-1; d_gene: NA; CDR3aa: CASSDNLGSLSGNTIYF; CDR3nt: TGTGCCAGCAGTGATAATCTTGGGAGTCTCTCTGGAAACACCATATATTTT
j_gene: TRBJ2-1; v_gene: TRBV19; d_gene: TRBD2; CDR3aa: CASSRGGLAGVRVNEQFF; CDR3nt: TGTGCCAGTAGCAGGGGGGGACTAGCGGGAGTACGGGTCAATGAGCAGTTCTTC
j_gene: TRBJ1-5; v_gene: TRBV6-5; d_gene: NA; CDR3aa: CASSYVPGSNQPQHF; CDR3nt: TGTGCCAGCAGTTACGTACCAGGGAGCAATCAGCCCCAGCATTTT
j_gene: TRBJ2-1; v_gene: TRBV28; d_gene: TRBD1; CDR3aa: CASITSGTGYNEQFF; CDR3nt: TGTGCCAGCATCACTTCCGGGACAGGCTACAATGAGCAGTTCTTC
j_gene: TRBJ2-7; v_gene: TRBV6-1; d_gene: NA; CDR3aa: CASSQGVGDSGEQYF; CDR3nt: TGTGCCAGCAGCCAAGGAGTTGGGGACTCGGGCGAGCAGTACTTC
j_gene: TRBJ2-3; v_gene: TRBV9; d_gene: TRBD1; CDR3aa: CASRAGTDTDTQYF; CDR3nt: TGTGCCAGCAGAGCCGGGACAGACACAGATACGCAGTATTTT
j_gene: TRBJ1-3; v_gene: TRBV9; d_gene: NA; CDR3aa: CASSVTSGFSGNTIYF; CDR3nt: TGTGCCAGCAGCGTTACCTCAGGCTTCTCTGGAAACACCATATATTTT
j_gene: TRBJ2-2; v_gene: TRBV6-4; d_gene: NA; CDR3aa: CASRARRNTGELFF; CDR3nt: TGTGCCAGCCGAGCGAGAAGGAACACCGGGGAGCTGTTTTTT
j_gene: TRBJ1-1; v_gene: TRBV20-1; d_gene: NA; CDR3aa: CSATRAGAFF; CDR3nt: TGCAGTGCTACAAGGGCGGGAGCTTTCTTT
j_gene: TRBJ1-2; v_gene: TRBV11-3; d_gene: TRBD1; CDR3aa: CASSPAGQYYGYTF; CDR3nt: TGCGCCAGCAGCCCTGCGGGACAGTACTATGGCTACACCTTC
j_gene: TRBJ2-3; v_gene: TRBV4-1; d_gene: TRBD2; CDR3aa: CASSQPTSGYSTDTQYF; CDR3nt: TGCGCCAGCAGCCAACCAACTAGCGGGTACAGCACAGATACGCAGTATTTT
j_gene: TRBJ2-7; v_gene: TRBV7-6; d_gene: TRBD2; CDR3aa: CASSRTSGSSYEQYF; CDR3nt: TGTGCCAGCAGCCGGACTAGCGGGAGCTCCTACGAGCAGTACTTC
j_gene: TRBJ2-7; v_gene: TRBV5-6; d_gene: TRBD1; CDR3aa: CASSAGDRFYEQYF; CDR3nt: TGTGCCAGCAGCGCCGGGGACAGATTCTACGAGCAGTACTTC
j_gene: TRBJ2-5; v_gene: TRBV6-1; d_gene: NA; CDR3aa: CASTGGVWETQYF; CDR3nt: TGTGCCAGCACCGGAGGGGTATGGGAGACCCAGTACTTC
j_gene: TRBJ2-7; v_gene: TRBV11-3; d_gene: TRBD1; CDR3aa: CASSPGQGDEQYF; CDR3nt: TGTGCCAGCAGCCCGGGACAGGGCGACGAGCAGTACTTC
j_gene: TRBJ2-5; v_gene: TRBV18; d_gene: TRBD2; CDR3aa: CASSRGASGSGETQYF; CDR3nt: TGTGCCAGCTCACGCGGCGCTAGCGGGAGTGGGGAGACCCAGTACTTC
j_gene: TRBJ2-5; v_gene: TRBV7-2; d_gene: TRBD1; CDR3aa: CASSPRDRFYQETQYF; CDR3nt: TGTGCCAGCAGCCCCCGGGACAGATTTTACCAAGAGACCCAGTACTTC
j_gene: TRBJ2-5; v_gene: TRBV5-1; d_gene: NA; CDR3aa: CASGPGGDQETQYF; CDR3nt: TGCGCCAGCGGTCCAGGAGGGGACCAAGAGACCCAGTACTTC
j_gene: TRBJ1-6; v_gene: TRBV7-2; d_gene: TRBD1; CDR3aa: CASSLAANRGNSPLHF; CDR3nt: TGTGCCAGCAGCTTAGCGGCCAACAGGGGGAATTCACCCCTCCACTTT
j_gene: TRBJ2-2; v_gene: TRBV5-1; d_gene: NA; CDR3aa: CASSAGQSAGELFF; CDR3nt: TGCGCCAGCAGCGCGGGACAGTCGGCCGGGGAGCTGTTTTTT
j_gene: TRBJ1-2; v_gene: TRBV4-3; d_gene: NA; CDR3aa: CASSQEGGAFIYGYTF; CDR3nt: TGCGCCAGCAGCCAAGAAGGAGGGGCCTTTATCTATGGCTACACCTTC
j_gene: TRBJ2-3; v_gene: TRBV5-6; d_gene: TRBD1; CDR3aa: CASSLLGQGNADTQYF; CDR3nt: TGTGCCAGCAGCTTACTGGGACAGGGAAACGCAGATACGCAGTATTTT
j_gene: TRBJ2-5; v_gene: TRBV5-1; d_gene: NA; CDR3aa: CASSLFQGGETQYF; CDR3nt: TGCGCCAGCAGCTTGTTTCAGGGTGGAGAGACCCAGTACTTC
j_gene: TRBJ2-7; v_gene: TRBV5-1; d_gene: TRBD1; CDR3aa: CASSLEPGGSYEQYF; CDR3nt: TGCGCCAGCAGCTTGGAGCCAGGGGGTTCCTACGAGCAGTACTTC
j_gene: TRBJ2-2; v_gene: TRBV7-2; d_gene: TRBD1; CDR3aa: CASSLDDRGGTGELFF; CDR3nt: TGTGCCAGCAGCTTAGACGACAGGGGAGGCACCGGGGAGCTGTTTTTT
j_gene: TRBJ2-2; v_gene: TRBV5-6; d_gene: TRBD2; CDR3aa: CASSLVWLAENTGELFF; CDR3nt: TGTGCCAGCAGCTTGGTTTGGCTAGCGGAAAATACCGGGGAGCTGTTTTTT
j_gene: TRBJ2-2; v_gene: TRBV30; d_gene: TRBD2; CDR3aa: CAWSVIAGGGTGELFF; CDR3nt: TGTGCCTGGAGTGTCATAGCGGGAGGGGGCACCGGGGAGCTGTTTTTT